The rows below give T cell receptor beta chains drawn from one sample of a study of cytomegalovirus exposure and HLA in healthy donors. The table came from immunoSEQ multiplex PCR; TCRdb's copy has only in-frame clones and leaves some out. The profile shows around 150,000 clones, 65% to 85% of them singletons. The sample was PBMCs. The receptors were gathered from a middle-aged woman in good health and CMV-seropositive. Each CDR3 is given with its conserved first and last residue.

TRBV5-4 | CASSRSGSHHEQYF
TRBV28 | CASSLRAGEAFF
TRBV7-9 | CASNMDSMANEQFF
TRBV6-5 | CASMEWGQGSYEQYF
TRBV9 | CASRGGRNSGDTQYF
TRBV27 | CASSPRTETGKTQYF
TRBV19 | CASSLGVGTGELFF
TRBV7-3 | CASSTSRDPNTEAFF
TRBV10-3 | CAISTWGVTDTQYF
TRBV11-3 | CASSLVGTSEAFF
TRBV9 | CASSVLTGGASEAFF
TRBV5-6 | CASSWGGRDEQYF
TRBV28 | CASSQLTSGTVNTEAFF
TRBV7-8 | CASSVVLETQYF
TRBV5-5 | CASSLGQGSIGTEAFF
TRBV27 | CASSLSASGYNEQFF
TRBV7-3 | CASGLAGGPRTGELFF
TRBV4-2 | CASSHLSGTGIYEQYF
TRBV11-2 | CASSLGARGRGTDTQYF
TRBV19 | CASSSGTGVGRDTQYF
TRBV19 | CASSVQGAGANVLTF
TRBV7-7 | CASSPGQGPYEQYF
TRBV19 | CASRSSSGANVLTF
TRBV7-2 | CASSSGTGFYEQYF
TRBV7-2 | CASSLWASGSTDTQYF
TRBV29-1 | CSTQREEAFF
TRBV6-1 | CASSRESGNTIYF
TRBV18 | CASSPPDRTYEQYF
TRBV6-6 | CASRNPGGANTGELFF
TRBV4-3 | CASSPGQGRGNTIYF
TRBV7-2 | CASSPARGYGEQFF
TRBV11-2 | CASSVDGRPLSTDTQYF
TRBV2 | CASRGRQGRGETQYF
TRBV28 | CASSISYEQYF
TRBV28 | CASSSSGLLYNEQFF
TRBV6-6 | CATTGGQETQYF
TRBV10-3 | CAIMALENTEAFF
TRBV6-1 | CASSDPSGRSYNEQFF
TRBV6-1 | CASSETGSVSYGYTF
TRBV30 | CAASAGSPLHF
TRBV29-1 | CSVEDRNYGYTF
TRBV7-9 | CSSSLDGGGLSYNEQFF
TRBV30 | CAWSAPNSPLHF
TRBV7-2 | CASSNTGRETQYF
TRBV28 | CASSLGGGSYNSPLHF
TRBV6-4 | CASSTRSFYGYTF
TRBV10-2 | CASSRTSGGANEQFF
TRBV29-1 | CSVPRPSGSPDNEQFF
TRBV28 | CASSLGGEVRPLHF
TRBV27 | CASSLRPPRNEKLFF
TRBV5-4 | CASSHGTSGSRDEQYF
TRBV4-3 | CASSLDRVQETQYF
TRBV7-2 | CASSPNRGDTQYF
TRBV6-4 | CASSDSRDRASPLHF
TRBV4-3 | CASSQESQRHTEAFF
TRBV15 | CATSRQSNYGYTF
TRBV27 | CASSPGLAGYEQYF